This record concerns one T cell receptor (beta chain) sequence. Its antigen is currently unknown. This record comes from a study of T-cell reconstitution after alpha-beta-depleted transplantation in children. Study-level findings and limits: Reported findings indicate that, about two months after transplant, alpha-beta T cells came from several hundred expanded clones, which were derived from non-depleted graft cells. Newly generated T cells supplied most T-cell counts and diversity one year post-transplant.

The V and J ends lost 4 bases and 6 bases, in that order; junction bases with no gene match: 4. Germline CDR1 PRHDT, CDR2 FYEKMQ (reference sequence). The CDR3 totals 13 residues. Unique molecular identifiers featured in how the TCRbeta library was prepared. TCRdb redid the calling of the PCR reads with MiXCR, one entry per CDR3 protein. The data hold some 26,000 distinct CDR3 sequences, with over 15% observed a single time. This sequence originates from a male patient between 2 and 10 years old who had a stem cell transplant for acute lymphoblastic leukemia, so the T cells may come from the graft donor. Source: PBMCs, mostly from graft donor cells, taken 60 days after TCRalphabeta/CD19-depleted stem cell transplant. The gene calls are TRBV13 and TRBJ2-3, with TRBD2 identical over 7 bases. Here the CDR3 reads CASSWGGLDTQYF. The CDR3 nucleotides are TGTGCCAGCAGCTGGGGGGGTTTGGATACGCAGTATTTT. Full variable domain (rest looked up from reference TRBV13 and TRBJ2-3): AAGVIQSPRHLIKEKRETATLKCYPIPRHDTVYWYQQGPGQDPQFLISFYEKMQSDKGSIPDRFSAQQFSDYHSELNMSSLELGDSALYFCASSWGGLDTQYFGPGTRLTVL.